This T cell receptor beta chain comes out of a study of T cells in Graves' hyperthyroidism and ophthalmopathy (dated by TCRdb to between 2018 and 2021). Background on the whole study: A discovery cohort of about 100 patients, roughly 45 with Graves' ophthalmopathy and under 60 with stable Graves' hyperthyroidism, was used to find distinguishing TCR V-J signatures. After sampling, hyperthyroidism patients received methimazole starting at 30 mg daily, and ophthalmopathy patients received high-dose intravenous methylprednisolone. Prospective prediction of ophthalmopathy was tested in an independent validation cohort of fewer than 20 hyperthyroidism patients and 15 to 17 patients who later progressed to ophthalmopathy. In several Graves' hyperthyroidism patients, the study also compared T-cell repertoires from thyroid tissue with T-cell repertoires from blood. TCR Vbeta CDR3 sequencing of some 140 peripheral blood samples (fewer than 45 ophthalmopathy, 75 to 85 hyperthyroidism and 17 progressor patients) is reported in the paper. For training and testing, the 100 patients in the discovery cohort were randomly divided in a 7:3 ratio. Points the paper makes about the study in general: Sample size was not statistically predetermined, and investigators were not blinded to group allocation. In validation, the model predicted progression to ophthalmopathy with over 65% sensitivity and roughly 72% specificity, a median of around 6.6 months before onset. Ophthalmopathy was separated from stable hyperthyroidism by a 13 V-J signature model, with 87.88% sensitivity and around 81% specificity obtained in cross-validation and 80%/75% obtained in testing. Most expanded thyroid clonotypes (frequency above 0.001) were also detected in blood, a finding suggesting that blood repertoires may reflect thyroid immune responses.

Looking up the germline V gene yields CDR1 MNHEY and CDR2 SVGAGI. The trim is 5 bases for V and 3 bases for J, with a gap of 11 bases between the germline ends. The CDR3 measures 14 amino acids from cysteine to phenylalanine. Of the read, only the CDR3 DNA is kept; its 42 bases are in frame from base 1. Exclusion was applied to patients with uncontrolled infections, other autoimmune diseases, pregnancy or lactation. Clinical symptoms, serum thyroxine and TRAb, thyroid ultrasound, and orbital computed tomography formed the basis for the diagnoses. Total RNA was extracted with Trizol reagent, and quality was checked on an Agilent 2100 Bioanalyzer. This clonotype appeared a few times. Its antigen is currently not known. Base qualities were left out, and no much larger clone turns up one base away. The TCR beta CDR3 regions were amplified from the RNA transcripts. The first round of RT-PCR for the TCR CDR3 was performed with the HTBI primer set and the Qiagen OneStep RT-PCR kit. Libraries were constructed in a second round of multiplex PCR, after which size selection and purification were performed. Libraries were sequenced paired-end with 100 bp reads on an Illumina HiSeq2000. Concerning the study's data processing: SOAPnuke was used to process the raw data, with reads discarded if the reads contained adapters or uncalled bases, had a mean Phred below 15, or lacked an exact constant-primer or identifier match. COPE v1.2.5 was used to merge the high-quality paired reads, and each unique nucleotide sequence was defined as a clonotype. Clonotypes were aligned to IMGT TRBV, TRBD and TRBJ reference segments using MiTCR v1.1. Analysis was restricted to V-J combinations with a frequency above 0.0001, which covered roughly 99% of repertoires. A TCS score was defined as the ratio of F50 (clonal expansion) to E x V (chaos), with BLOSUM62-based TCRdist applied between CDR3 peptides within each V-J. Welch's t-statistics and random forest reduced fewer than 600 V-J features to fewer than 15, which were used in a naive Bayes classifier (R e1071). The Morisita-Horn index was used to measure how similar the thyroid and blood repertoires were. TCRdb reworked the public reads: Q25 trimming with fastp, MiXCR clone assembly, productive beta chains retained. All rows with the same CDR3 protein become a single entry with the most common DNA and genes. TCRdb, not the authors, supplied the V and J calls. This sample is represented by around 600,000 distinct CDR3 sequences; nearly 45% of them were singletons. In total, the top ten clones hold less than 9.5% of the sample.

Sequencing used peripheral blood or thyroid tissue (not recorded which). Recombination joined TRBV6-5 with TRBJ1-5; tentative D gene TRBD1, with 5 bases matching. This sequence originates from an adult man with Graves' disease, either hyperthyroidism or ophthalmopathy (not recorded which). The nucleotide sequence is given as TGTGCCAGCAGTAAGGGGTGGGACAATCAGCCCCAGCATTTT. This sequence encodes CASSKGWDNQPQHF.